These 28 T cell receptor beta chains originate from one sample sequenced in a study of blood T cell repertoires in COVID-19. Using immunoSEQ multiplex PCR, the repertoire was profiled, and TCRdb retains in-frame clones only, with some absent. The table lists about 170,000 clones, approximately 79% of them singletons. Sequencing was performed on peripheral blood. Source of these receptors: a woman at least 80 years old with acute or convalescent COVID-19.

The V call is TRBV6-5, the J call TRBJ2-7; 9 nucleotides line up with TRBD2. Trimming removed 2 bases from V and 4 bases from J; junction bases left unmatched: 3. The CDR3 is 14 residues long. Germline-derived CDR1 and CDR2 are MNHEY and SVGAGI. CDR3 bases: TGTGCCAGCAGTTACCGCGGGAGGGTGTACGAGCAGTACTTC. It codes for CASSYRGRVYEQYF.

The chain has TRBV27 and TRBJ2-3; 10 nucleotides align to TRBD2. This CDR3 has 20 amino acids. The germline V gene encodes CDR1 MNHEY and CDR2 SMNVEV (reference sequence). V lost 3 bases and J lost 3; bases outside the gene matches: 18. The DNA for the CDR3 is TGTGCCAGCAGTTTCTACCCTCTACATAAGCGGGAGGGCCGGACAGATACGCAGTATTTT. This encodes CASSFYPLHKREGRTDTQYF.

The rearrangement links TRBV29-1 to TRBJ2-3, with 13 bases that match TRBD2. Germline V gives CDR1 SQVTM, CDR2 ANQGSEA. The V gene end was trimmed by 6 bases and the J gene end by 5 bases; junction bases not matched to a gene: 8. This CDR3 is built from 15 residues. CDR3 nucleotides: TGCAGCGTCAGACTAGCGGGAGGCCTTAGAGATACGCAGTATTTT. This sequence encodes CSVRLAGGLRDTQYF.

V is TRBV9 and J is TRBJ1-2, with a weak D call TRBD1 (5 bases). Germline V gene lookup returns CDR1 SGDLS and CDR2 YYNGEE. The V gene lost 3 bases and the J gene lost 8 bases, with 11 bases spanning the gap. The CDR3 has 12 amino acids. This CDR3 reads CASSERGGGYTF. Here the CDR3 DNA reads TGTGCCAGCAGCGAAAGGGGAGGCGGCTACACCTTC.

This clone occurred a few times. The J gene is TRBJ1-2, the V gene TRBV19; 7 nucleotides line up with TRBD1. CDR3 length: 14 amino acids. Germline loops: CDR1 LNHDA, CDR2 SQIVND (reference sequence). Losses at the gene ends were 7 bases for V and 8 bases for J; bases not matched to a gene: 13. For the CDR3, the DNA is TGTGCCAGTAACTTACCTGACAGGGAGGAAGGCTACACCTTC. This translates into CASNLPDREEGYTF. Full variable domain (rest looked up from reference TRBV19 and TRBJ1-2): DGGITQSPKYLFRKEGQNVTLSCEQNLNHDAMYWYRQDPGQGLRLIYYSQIVNDFQKGDIAEGYSVSREKKESFPLTVTSAQKNPTAFYLCASNLPDREEGYTFGSGTRLTVV.

The V and J genes are TRBV2 and TRBJ1-5; D uncertain. V was pared by 5 bases and J by 0 bases, with 5 bases between. CDR1 and CDR2 (germline): SNHLY, FYNNEI. CDR3 length equals 13 residues. CDR3 in DNA: TGTGCCAGCAGTCCCAATAGCAATCAGCCCCAGCATTTT. This encodes CASSPNSNQPQHF.

The chain has TRBV15 and TRBJ1-2; 11 nucleotides line up with TRBD1. Germline V gene data show CDR1 as LNHNV and CDR2 as YYDKDF (reference sequence). This CDR3 has 16 amino acids. V shed 0 bases, J shed 6 bases, and the junction held 6 bases outside the gene matches. The DNA for the CDR3 is TGTGCCACCAGCAGAGATCAAGGACAGGGGGCGGATGGCTACACCTTC. Its translation is CATSRDQGQGADGYTF.

This chain connects TRBV2 to TRBJ2-2; TRBD2 matches 7 bases. J was trimmed by 2 bases and V by 5 bases; bases with no gene match: 8. Germline V gives CDR1 SNHLY, CDR2 FYNNEI. CDR3 length: 16 residues. The CDR3 DNA follows: TGTGCCAGCAGTCGGGACTACCCGACAAACACCGGGGAGCTGTTTTTT. Residues: CASSRDYPTNTGELFF. The full variable domain, completed using reference TRBV2 and TRBJ2-2, is EPEVTQTPSHQVTQMGQEVILRCVPISNHLYFYWYRQILGQKVEFLVSFYNNEISEKSEIFDDQFSVERPDGSNFTLKIRSTKLEDSAMYFCASSRDYPTNTGELFFGEGSRLTVL.

This clone turned up a few times. The rearrangement links TRBV6-5 to TRBJ2-7; possibly TRBD1 for D (5 bases). Trimming took 5 bases from V and 7 from J, leaving 15 bases between them. CDR3 length: 13 residues. Per the germline V gene, CDR1 is MNHEY and CDR2 is SVGAGI. This chain's CDR3 is CASSRRGREEQYF. CDR3 bases: TGTGCCAGCAGTAGAAGGGGCAGGGAAGAGCAGTACTTC.

This clone has only a few counts. The chain has TRBV2 and TRBJ2-1, with 8 nucleotides matching TRBD2. The CDR3 contains 15 residues. The germline gives CDR1 SNHLY, CDR2 FYNNEI. J was trimmed by 2 bases and V by 5 bases; bases with no gene match: 5. The CDR3 loop is CASSRAGETYNEQFF. The DNA of the CDR3 is TGTGCCAGCAGTAGAGCGGGAGAGACCTACAATGAGCAGTTCTTC.

V and J are TRBV5-4 and TRBJ2-2, with 9 bases that match TRBD2. With 7 bases clipped from V and 5 bases from J, the junction kept 12 bases outside the gene matches. The CDR3 length is 16 residues. Germline V gene sequence: CDR1 SGHNT, CDR2 YYREEE (reference sequence). CDR3 residues: CASVRRAGGLTGELFF. CDR3 DNA: TGTGCCAGCGTCAGGAGGGCGGGAGGGTTGACCGGGGAGCTGTTTTTT.

This chain uses TRBV19 with TRBJ1-1; D ambiguous. With 4 bases removed from V and 0 bases from J, the gap between germline ends came to 6 bases. Germline assignment: CDR1 LNHDA and CDR2 SQIVND (reference sequence). This CDR3 region has 13 residues. The CDR3 spells CASSRQLNTEAFF. The CDR3, as DNA: TGTGCCAGTAGTAGGCAACTGAACACTGAAGCTTTCTTT.

The J gene is TRBJ1-2, the V gene TRBV3-1 (or the pseudogene TRBV3-2); 11 nucleotides agree with TRBD1. Germline CDR1 LGHDT, CDR2 YNNKEL (reference sequence). This CDR3 has 16 amino acids. V was pared by 4 bases and J by 5 bases, with 9 bases of the junction left unmatched. The CDR3: CASSPLPGQGAYGYTF. The CDR3 region has the DNA TGTGCCAGCAGCCCGCTCCCCGGACAGGGGGCGTATGGCTACACCTTC.

This clone is a singleton in its sample. V is TRBV7-8 and J is TRBJ2-7, with 8 positions matching TRBD2. The CDR3 has 16 amino acids. The V segment lost 1 base and the J segment 2 bases; nucleotides outside the gene matches: 7. CDR1 and CDR2 (germline): SGHVS, FQNEAQ. CDR3 residues: CASSLVAGRVAYEQYF. The CDR3, as DNA: TGTGCCAGCAGCTTAGTAGCCGGGAGGGTAGCCTACGAGCAGTACTTC.

CDR3 region: CASSIGQGAREQYF. CDR3 nucleotide sequence: TGTGCCAGCTCAATAGGACAGGGGGCTCGCGAGCAGTACTTC. This sequence joins TRBV18 and TRBJ2-7; 11 positions match TRBD1. The CDR3 totals 14 residues. The ends lost 5 bases at V and 6 bases at J; junction bases unmatched: 6. Germline assignment: CDR1 KGHSH and CDR2 LQKENI. Combining the CDR3 with reference TRBV18 and TRBJ2-7 gives the whole variable domain NAGVMQNPRHLVRRRGQEARLRCSPMKGHSHVYWYRQLPEEGLKFMVYLQKENIIDESGMPKERFSAEFPKEGPSILRIQQVVRGDSAAYFCASSIGQGAREQYFGPGTRLTVT.

CDR3 nucleotide sequence: TGTGCCAGCAGCTCCATGGGGGGGAGTAGCAATCAGCCCCAGCATTTT. This gives the protein CASSSMGGSSNQPQHF. The V gene is TRBV28, the J gene TRBJ1-5; the D gene is possibly TRBD1 (5 bases). Germline V gene sequence: CDR1 MDHEN, CDR2 SYDVKM. This CDR3 comprises 16 residues. Between the trimmed V and J ends, which lost 6 bases and 0 bases, there was a span of 15 bases.

This clone has just a few counts. The chain carries TRBV28 and TRBJ2-7; D is unresolved. Germline V lookup: CDR1 MDHEN, CDR2 SYDVKM. V was shortened by 8 bases and J by 6 bases, with 11 bases between the two germline ends. The CDR3 consists of 11 residues. Here the CDR3 reads CASGATVEQYF. The CDR3 DNA is TGTGCCAGCGGAGCGACGGTCGAGCAGTACTTC.

In this sample, this clone turned up a few times. The rearrangement joins TRBV27 to TRBJ2-4, with TRBD1 matching over 7 bases. Trimming cost V 2 bases and J 7 bases; bases outside gene matches: 2. Per the germline V gene, CDR1 is MNHEY and CDR2 is SMNVEV (reference sequence). This CDR3 has 13 residues. The CDR3 nucleotides read TGTGCCAGCAGTTTAAAACAGGGGAACATTCAGTACTTC. It translates to CASSLKQGNIQYF.

This clone was seen only once. The chain couples TRBV19 to TRBJ1-2; D remains ambiguous. Germline V gene lookup returns CDR1 LNHDA and CDR2 SQIVND (reference sequence). The CDR3 is 14 residues long. Trimming removed 6 bases from V and 3 bases from J, with 14 bases in between. The CDR3 is CASSLSPDYYGYTF. DNA of the CDR3: TGTGCCAGTAGCCTATCCCCCGACTACTATGGCTACACCTTC.

This clone was recorded a few times. V and J are TRBV21-1 and TRBJ2-7; the table assigns TRBD1, which was not confirmed against the DNA. TRBV21-1 is tagged as a pseudogene. The CDR3 has 15 residues. CDR3 residues: CAGASFFLKSYEQYF. CDR3 nucleotide sequence: TGTGCGGGGGCTAGTTTCTTTCTTAAGTCCTACGAGCAGTACTTC.

The rearrangement uses TRBV4-2 and TRBJ1-6; D gene uncertain. Germline values: CDR1 LGHNA, CDR2 YNFKEQ. The V end was cut by 5 bases, the J end by 7 bases, with 12 bases between. CDR3 length equals 14 residues. CDR3 amino acids: CASSAHEQNSPLHF. Written as DNA, the CDR3 is TGTGCCAGCAGCGCGCACGAACAGAATTCACCCCTCCACTTT.

The chain has TRBV7-3 and TRBJ2-7; TRBD1 matches 7 bases. Germline lookup yields CDR1 SGHTA and CDR2 FQGTGA. Trimming at V came to 5 bases and at J to 0 bases, leaving 4 bases not matched to a gene. The CDR3 runs 14 residues. The CDR3 here is CASSPTGNSYEQYF. The DNA for the CDR3 is TGTGCCAGCAGCCCGACAGGGAACTCCTACGAGCAGTACTTC.

The J gene is TRBJ2-3, the V gene TRBV6-4, with TRBD1 matching over 7 bases. The V and J ends lost 4 bases and 2 bases, in that order; junction bases with no gene match: 3. CDR1 is MRHNA and CDR2 is SNTAGT in the germline V gene. This CDR3 is 14 amino acids long. The CDR3: CASSVGTATDTQYF. CDR3 DNA: TGTGCCAGCAGTGTAGGGACAGCCACAGATACGCAGTATTTT.

This clone has only one observation. The gene calls are TRBV29-1 and TRBJ2-3; 7 positions agree with TRBD2. V shed 4 bases, J shed 3 bases, and the junction held 4 bases outside the gene matches. Germline assignment: CDR1 SQVTM and CDR2 ANQGSEA. CDR3 length equals 13 residues. The CDR3 loop reads CSVGGRVTDTQYF. CDR3 DNA: TGCAGCGTTGGAGGGAGGGTGACAGATACGCAGTATTTT.

J is TRBJ1-2 and V is TRBV10-3, with TRBD1 matching over 7 bases. The CDR3 has 13 amino acids. Germline CDR1 ENHRY, CDR2 SYGVKD. V lost 10 bases to trimming and J lost 8 bases; unmatched junction nucleotides: 13. CDR3 in amino acids: CATLPRQGDGYTF. The CDR3 bases are TGTGCCACCTTACCGCGACAGGGTGACGGCTACACCTTC.

The J gene is TRBJ2-7, the V gene TRBV12-3 or TRBV12-4, with D perhaps TRBD1 (6 bases). The CDR3 runs 13 residues. V was cut by 6 bases and J by 7 bases, with 16 bases left in between. The CDR3 bases are TGTGCCAGCAGCCCCCGAGGGGGTGGGGAGCAGTACTTC. Amino acid sequence: CASSPRGGGEQYF.

The rearrangement links TRBV28 to TRBJ2-7, with D unresolved. Germline CDR1 MDHEN, CDR2 SYDVKM. Trimming cost V 2 bases and J 3 bases, with 8 bases left between them. The CDR3 contains 13 residues. CDR3 bases: TGTGCCAGCAGTTTAGATAGTCTCTACGAGCAGTACTTC. It translates to CASSLDSLYEQYF. The full variable domain, in which reference TRBV28 and TRBJ2-7 provide the parts outside the CDR3, is DVKVTQSSRYLVKRTGEKVFLECVQDMDHENMFWYRQDPGLGLRLIYFSYDVKMKEKGDIPEGYSVSREKKERFSLILESASTNQTSMYLCASSLDSLYEQYFGPGTRLTVT.

V is TRBV25-1 and J is TRBJ1-2, with 10 bases that match TRBD1. This CDR3 comprises 13 residues. Per germline, CDR1 MGHDK and CDR2 SYGVNS. Losses at the gene ends were 6 bases for V and 12 bases for J; bases not matched to a gene: 10. The DNA for the CDR3 is TGTGCCAGCAGATCCCGGGACAGGGGATTCGACACCTTC. Its translation is CASRSRDRGFDTF.